This T cell receptor beta chain derives from a study of blood T cell repertoires in COVID-19. Study-level information: Samples taken during acute and convalescent COVID-19 were collected in the United States, Italy and Spain. Nucleic acid was either cDNA or gDNA, and it came from T cells, B-cell-depleted T cells, or PBMCs.

Authors' analysis steps: The authors estimated nucleated cell counts from reference gene primer amplification. Assay used: immunoSEQ multiplex PCR; TCRdb lists only in-frame clones, some missing. V, J and clone size reflect that table, while D and trimming were determined from the DNA. The data show 85,000 to 130,000 clones, about 87% seen once. This clonotype was sampled from a middle-aged man with acute or convalescent COVID-19. Sequenced sample: peripheral blood.

CDR3 region: CASRESTVPNYGYTF. The CDR3 bases are TGTGCCAGCAGAGAATCGACAGTTCCTAACTATGGCTACACCTTC. The chain recombines TRBV27 with TRBJ1-2, with TRBD1 as a possible D gene (5 bases). V lost 6 bases and J 0 bases, leaving 14 bases between the germline ends. This CDR3 is 15 amino acids long. The V gene's germline CDR1 is MNHEY and CDR2 SMNVEV (reference sequence).